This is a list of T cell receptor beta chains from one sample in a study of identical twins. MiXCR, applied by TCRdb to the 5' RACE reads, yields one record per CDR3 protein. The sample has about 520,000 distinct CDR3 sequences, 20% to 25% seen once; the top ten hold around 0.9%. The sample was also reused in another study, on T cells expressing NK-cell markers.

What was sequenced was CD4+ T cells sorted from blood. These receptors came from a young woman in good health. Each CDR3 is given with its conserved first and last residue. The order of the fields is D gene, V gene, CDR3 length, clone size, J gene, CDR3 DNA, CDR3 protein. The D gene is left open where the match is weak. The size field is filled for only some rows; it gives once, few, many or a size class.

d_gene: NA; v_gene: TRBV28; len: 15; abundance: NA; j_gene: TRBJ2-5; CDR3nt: TGTGCCAGCAGTTCATCCCGAGCGGCCAAAGAGACCCAGTACTTC; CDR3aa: CASSSSRAAKETQYF
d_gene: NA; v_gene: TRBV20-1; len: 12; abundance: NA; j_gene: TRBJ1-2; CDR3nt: TGCAGTGCTAGTGAACAGATGTATGGCTACACCTTC; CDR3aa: CSASEQMYGYTF
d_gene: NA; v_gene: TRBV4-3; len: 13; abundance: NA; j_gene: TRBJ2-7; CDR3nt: TGCGCCAGCAGCCAGACTAGTCAGTACGAGCAGTACTTC; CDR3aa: CASSQTSQYEQYF
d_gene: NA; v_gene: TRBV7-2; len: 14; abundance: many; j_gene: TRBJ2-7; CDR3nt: TGTGCCAGCAGCTTAGCGCATGAAGTTAACGAGCAGTACTTC; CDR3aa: CASSLAHEVNEQYF
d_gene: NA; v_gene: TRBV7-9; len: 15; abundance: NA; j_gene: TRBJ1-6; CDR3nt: TGTGCCAGCAGACCACCCGGGGGGCTCGCCTCACCCCTCCACTTT; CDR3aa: CASRPPGGLASPLHF
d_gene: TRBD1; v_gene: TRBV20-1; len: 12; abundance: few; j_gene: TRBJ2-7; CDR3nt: TGCAGTGCGATGGTGGTGGGACAGCAGCAGTACTTC; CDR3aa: CSAMVVGQQQYF
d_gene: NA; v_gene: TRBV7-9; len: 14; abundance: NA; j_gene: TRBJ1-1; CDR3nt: TGTGCCAGCAGCTTAATTTCAGGGAACACTGAAGCTTTCTTT; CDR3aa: CASSLISGNTEAFF
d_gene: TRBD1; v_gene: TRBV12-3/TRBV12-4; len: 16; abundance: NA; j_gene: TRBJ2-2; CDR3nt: TGTGCCAGCACTAAGAGGGGACAGGGCCCCACCGGGGAGCTGTTTTTT; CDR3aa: CASTKRGQGPTGELFF
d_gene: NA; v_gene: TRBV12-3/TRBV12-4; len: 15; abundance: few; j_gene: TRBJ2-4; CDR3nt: TGTGCCAGCAGTCTAGGGGAGAGGGCCAAAAACATTCAGTACTTC; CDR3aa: CASSLGERAKNIQYF
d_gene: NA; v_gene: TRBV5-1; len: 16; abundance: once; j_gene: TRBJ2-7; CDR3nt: TGCGCCAGCAGCTCCCGTAGCGGATACAGCTCCTACGAGCAGTACTTC; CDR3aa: CASSSRSGYSSYEQYF
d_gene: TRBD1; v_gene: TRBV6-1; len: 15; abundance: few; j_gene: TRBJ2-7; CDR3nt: TGTGCCAGCAGTCGAAAATACCGACAGGGGAACGAGCAGTACTTC; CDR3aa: CASSRKYRQGNEQYF
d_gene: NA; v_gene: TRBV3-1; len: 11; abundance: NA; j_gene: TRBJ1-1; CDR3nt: TGTGCCAGCACCTCGGGCGGATGGGCTTTCTTT; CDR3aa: CASTSGGWAFF
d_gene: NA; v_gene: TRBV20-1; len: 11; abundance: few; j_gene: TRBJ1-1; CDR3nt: TGCAGTGCCCTGAGACAGCTAGAAGCTTTCTTT; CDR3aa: CSALRQLEAFF
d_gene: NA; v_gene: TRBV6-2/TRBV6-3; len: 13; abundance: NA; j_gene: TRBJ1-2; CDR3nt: TGTGCCAGCAGTTACCCGGGGAGAGGTGGCTACACCTTC; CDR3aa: CASSYPGRGGYTF
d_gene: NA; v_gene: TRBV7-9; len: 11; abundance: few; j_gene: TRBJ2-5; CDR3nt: TGTGCCAGCGGACTATTAGAGACCCAGTACTTC; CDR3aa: CASGLLETQYF
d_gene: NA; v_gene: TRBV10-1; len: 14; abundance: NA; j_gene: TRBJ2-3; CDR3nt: TGCGCCAGCAGCGCTCAGGGGTCGAGAGATACGCAGTATTTT; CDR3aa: CASSAQGSRDTQYF
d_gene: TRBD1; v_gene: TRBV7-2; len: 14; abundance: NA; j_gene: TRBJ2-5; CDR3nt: TGTGCCAGCAGCCCAGGACAGGGGGCAGAGACCCAGTACTTC; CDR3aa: CASSPGQGAETQYF
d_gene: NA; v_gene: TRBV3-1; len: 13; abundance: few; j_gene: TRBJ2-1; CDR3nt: TGTGCCAGCAGCCAAGATCCGTATTTTAAGGCGTTCTTC; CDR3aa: CASSQDPYFKAFF
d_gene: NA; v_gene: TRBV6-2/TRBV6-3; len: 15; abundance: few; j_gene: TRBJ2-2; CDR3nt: TGTGCCAGCAGTTTAGACTATCCAGGGACCGGGGAGCTGTTTTTT; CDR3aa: CASSLDYPGTGELFF
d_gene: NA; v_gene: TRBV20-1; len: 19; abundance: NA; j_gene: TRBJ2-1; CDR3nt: TGCAGTGCTAGAGTCGGGGTTATGCCCGGGACCCACCGGGGCAATGAGCAGTTCTTC; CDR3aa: CSARVGVMPGTHRGNEQFF
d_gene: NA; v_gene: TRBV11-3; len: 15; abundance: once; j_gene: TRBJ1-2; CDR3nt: TGTGCCAGCAGCTTAGATGCGTTCTCTAACTATGGCTACACCTTC; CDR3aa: CASSLDAFSNYGYTF
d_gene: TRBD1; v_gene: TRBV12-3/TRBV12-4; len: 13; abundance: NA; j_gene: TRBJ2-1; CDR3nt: TGTGCCAGCAGAGACAGGGTCCACAATGAGCAGTTCTTC; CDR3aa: CASRDRVHNEQFF
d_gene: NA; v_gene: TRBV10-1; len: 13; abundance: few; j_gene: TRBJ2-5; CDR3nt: TGCGCCAGCAGTCGGGCTTTTAAAGAGACCCAGTACTTC; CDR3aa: CASSRAFKETQYF